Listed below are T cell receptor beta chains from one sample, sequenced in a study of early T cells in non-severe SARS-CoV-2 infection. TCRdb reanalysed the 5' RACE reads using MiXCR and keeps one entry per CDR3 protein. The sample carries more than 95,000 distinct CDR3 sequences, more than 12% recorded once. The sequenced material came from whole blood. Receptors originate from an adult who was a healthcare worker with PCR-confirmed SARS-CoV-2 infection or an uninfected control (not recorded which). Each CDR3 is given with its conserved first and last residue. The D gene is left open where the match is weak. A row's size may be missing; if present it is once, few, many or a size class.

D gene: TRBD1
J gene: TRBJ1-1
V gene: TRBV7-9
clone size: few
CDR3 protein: CASSLPTGWKSEAFF
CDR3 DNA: TGTGCCAGCAGCCTACCGACAGGGTGGAAATCTGAAGCTTTCTTT

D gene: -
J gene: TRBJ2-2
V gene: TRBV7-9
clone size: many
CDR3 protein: CASSPDYTGELFF
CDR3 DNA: TGTGCCAGCAGCCCGGACTACACCGGGGAGCTGTTTTTT

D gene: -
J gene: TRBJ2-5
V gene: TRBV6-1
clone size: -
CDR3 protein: CASSEVGLETQYF
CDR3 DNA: TGTGCCAGCAGTGAAGTAGGTTTAGAGACCCAGTACTTC

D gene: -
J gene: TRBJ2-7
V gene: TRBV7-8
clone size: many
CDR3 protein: CASSLAHGGEQYF
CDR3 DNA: TGTGCCAGCAGCTTAGCGCACGGGGGCGAGCAGTACTTC

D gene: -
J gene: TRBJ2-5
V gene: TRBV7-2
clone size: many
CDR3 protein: CASSPLWRGASETQYF
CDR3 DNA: TGTGCCAGCAGCCCGCTCTGGCGGGGAGCTTCAGAGACCCAGTACTTC

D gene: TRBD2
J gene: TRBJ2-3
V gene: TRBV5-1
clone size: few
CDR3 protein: CASSLEARGSTDTQYF
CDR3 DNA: TGCGCCAGCAGCTTGGAAGCGCGGGGGAGCACAGATACGCAGTATTTT

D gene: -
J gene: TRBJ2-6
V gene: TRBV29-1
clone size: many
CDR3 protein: CSALGSGANVLTF
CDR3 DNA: TGCAGCGCCCTAGGGTCTGGGGCCAACGTCCTGACTTTC

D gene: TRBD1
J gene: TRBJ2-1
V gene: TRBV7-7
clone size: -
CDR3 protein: CASSPLQGAYNEQFF
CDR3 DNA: TGTGCCAGCAGCCCCTTGCAGGGGGCCTACAATGAGCAGTTCTTC

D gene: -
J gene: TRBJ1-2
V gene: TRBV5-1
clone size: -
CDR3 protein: CASSLSAGRVDYGYTF
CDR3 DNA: TGCGCCAGCAGCTTGTCGGCGGGTAGGGTTGACTATGGCTACACCTTC

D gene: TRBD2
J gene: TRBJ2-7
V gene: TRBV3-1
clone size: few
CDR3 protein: CASSRRSGGTEQYF
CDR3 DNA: TGTGCCAGCAGCCGTCGCAGCGGGGGGACCGAGCAGTACTTC

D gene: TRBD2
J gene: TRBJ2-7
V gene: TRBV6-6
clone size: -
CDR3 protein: CASSYSTSGGSLEQYF
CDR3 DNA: TGTGCCAGCAGTTACTCGACTAGCGGGGGGTCTTTAGAGCAGTACTTC

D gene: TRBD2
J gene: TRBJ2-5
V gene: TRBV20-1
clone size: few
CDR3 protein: CSARDIPQRGQETQYF
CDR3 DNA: TGCAGTGCTAGAGATATCCCCCAGCGGGGGCAAGAGACCCAGTACTTC

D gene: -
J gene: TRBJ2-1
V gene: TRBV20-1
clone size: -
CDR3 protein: CSARETRGGTLFF
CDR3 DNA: TGCAGTGCTAGAGAGACCAGGGGCGGAACTCTGTTCTTC

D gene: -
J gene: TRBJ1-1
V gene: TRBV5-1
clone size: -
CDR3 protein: CASSLDSATAEAFF
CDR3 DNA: TGCGCCAGCAGCTTGGATTCAGCCACGGCTGAAGCTTTCTTT

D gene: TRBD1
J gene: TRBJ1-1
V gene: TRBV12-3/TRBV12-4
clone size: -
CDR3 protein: CASSFSGGETEAFF
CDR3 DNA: TGTGCCAGCAGTTTCTCAGGGGGCGAAACTGAAGCTTTCTTT

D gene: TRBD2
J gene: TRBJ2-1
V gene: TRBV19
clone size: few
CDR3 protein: CASSITTGGNEQFF
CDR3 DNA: TGTGCCAGTAGTATAACGACGGGGGGAAATGAGCAGTTCTTC

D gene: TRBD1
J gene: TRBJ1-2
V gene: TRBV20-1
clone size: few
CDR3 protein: CSARQGEGYGYTF
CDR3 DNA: TGCAGTGCACGACAGGGGGAGGGTTATGGCTACACCTTC

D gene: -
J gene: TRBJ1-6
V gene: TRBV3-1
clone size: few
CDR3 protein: CASSQGSLSPLHF
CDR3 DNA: TGTGCCAGCAGCCAAGGGTCGTTATCACCCCTCCACTTT

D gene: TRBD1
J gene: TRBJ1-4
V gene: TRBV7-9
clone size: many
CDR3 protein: CASSSARLTGEKLFF
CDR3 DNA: TGTGCCAGCAGCTCGGCCCGCTTGACAGGGGAAAAACTGTTTTTT

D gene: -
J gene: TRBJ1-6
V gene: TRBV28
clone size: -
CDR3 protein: CASLPGQGHSPLHF
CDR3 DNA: TGTGCCAGCTTACCGGGACAAGGACATTCACCCCTCCACTTT

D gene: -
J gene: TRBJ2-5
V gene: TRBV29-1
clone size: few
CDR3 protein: CSVGSRVETQYF
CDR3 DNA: TGCAGCGTGGGGTCCAGGGTAGAGACCCAGTACTTC

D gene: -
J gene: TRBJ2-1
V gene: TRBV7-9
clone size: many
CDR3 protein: CASRREESEQFF
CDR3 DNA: TGTGCCAGCCGAAGGGAGGAAAGTGAGCAGTTCTTC

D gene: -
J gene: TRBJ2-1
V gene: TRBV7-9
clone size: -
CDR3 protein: CASSPRGGVNNEQFF
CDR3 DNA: TGTGCCAGCAGCCCAAGGGGCGGGGTGAACAATGAGCAGTTCTTC

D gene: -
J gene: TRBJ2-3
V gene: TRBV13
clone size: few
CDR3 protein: CASSRSPAAGSTDTQYF
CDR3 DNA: TGTGCCAGCAGCCGATCACCTGCGGCAGGGAGCACAGATACGCAGTATTTT

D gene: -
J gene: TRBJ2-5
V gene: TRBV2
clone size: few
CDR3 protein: CASSEARTKTQYF
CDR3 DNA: TGTGCCAGCAGTGAAGCGCGGACAAAGACCCAGTACTTC

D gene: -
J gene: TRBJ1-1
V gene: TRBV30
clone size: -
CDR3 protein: CAWGKGAEAFF
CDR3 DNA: TGTGCCTGGGGTAAAGGCGCTGAAGCTTTCTTT

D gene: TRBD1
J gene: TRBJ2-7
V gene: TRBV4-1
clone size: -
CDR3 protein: CASSQVGGQGAYEQYF
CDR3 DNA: TGCGCCAGCAGCCAAGTTGGGGGACAGGGGGCCTACGAGCAGTACTTC